This T cell receptor beta chain was sequenced for a study of cytomegalovirus exposure and HLA in healthy donors. This clone was picked up a small number of times. This CDR3 is built from 13 residues. The ends were cut back, 7 bases at V and 4 bases at J, with 11 bases in the middle. Germline CDR1 reads MDHEN; CDR2 reads SYDVKM. 13 Jbeta primers and 60 Vbeta primers were used for the PCR. Clones were read by immunoSEQ multiplex PCR, and TCRdb kept only the in-frame ones, dropping some. Of roughly 200,000 clones in the sample, about nine tenths were seen once. Sequencing used PBMCs. The chain uses TRBV28 and TRBJ1-5, with D perhaps matching TRBD1 (5 bases). The origin of this receptor is a man aged 25 to 40 in good health and CMV-seronegative. The CDR3 here is CASTSKGNQPQHF. The CDR3 DNA sequence: TGTGCCAGCACCTCCAAGGGGAATCAGCCCCAGCATTTT.